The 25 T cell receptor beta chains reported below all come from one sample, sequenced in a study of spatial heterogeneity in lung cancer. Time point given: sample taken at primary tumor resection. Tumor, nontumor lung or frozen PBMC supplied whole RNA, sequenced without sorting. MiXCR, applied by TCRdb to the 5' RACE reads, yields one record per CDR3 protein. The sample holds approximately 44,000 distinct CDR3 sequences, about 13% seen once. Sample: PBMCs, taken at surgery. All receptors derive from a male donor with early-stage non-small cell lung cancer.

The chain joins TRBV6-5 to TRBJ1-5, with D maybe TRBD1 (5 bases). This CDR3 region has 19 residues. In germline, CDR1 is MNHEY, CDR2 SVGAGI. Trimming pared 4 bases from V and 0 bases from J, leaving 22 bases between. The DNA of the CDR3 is TGTGCCAGCAGTTTAAGAGGGGTTCGGGACCGTTATAGCAATCAGCCCCAGCATTTT. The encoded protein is CASSLRGVRDRYSNQPQHF.

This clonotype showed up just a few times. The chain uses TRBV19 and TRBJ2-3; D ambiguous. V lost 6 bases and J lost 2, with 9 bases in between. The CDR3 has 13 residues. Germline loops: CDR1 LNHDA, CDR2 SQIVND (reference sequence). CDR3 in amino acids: CASRPDPTDTQYF. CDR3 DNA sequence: TGTGCCAGTAGGCCGGATCCCACAGATACGCAGTATTTT.

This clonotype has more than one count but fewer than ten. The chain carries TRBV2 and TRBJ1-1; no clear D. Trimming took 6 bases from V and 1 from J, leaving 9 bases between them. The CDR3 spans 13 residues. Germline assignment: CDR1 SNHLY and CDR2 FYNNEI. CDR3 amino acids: CASSELGNTEAFF. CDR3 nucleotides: TGTGCCAGCAGCGAGCTGGGGAACACTGAAGCTTTCTTT.

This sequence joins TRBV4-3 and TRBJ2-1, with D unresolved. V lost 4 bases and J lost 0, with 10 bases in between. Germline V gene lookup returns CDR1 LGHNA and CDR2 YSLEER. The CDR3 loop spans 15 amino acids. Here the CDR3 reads CASSPRKVSYNEQFF. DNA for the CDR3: TGCGCCAGCAGCCCCCGAAAGGTCTCCTACAATGAGCAGTTCTTC.

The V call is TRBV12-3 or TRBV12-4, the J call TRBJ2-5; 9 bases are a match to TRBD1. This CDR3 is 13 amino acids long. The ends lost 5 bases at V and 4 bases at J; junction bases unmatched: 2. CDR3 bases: TGTGCCAGCAGTCGACAGGGGGGAGAGACCCAGTACTTC. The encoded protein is CASSRQGGETQYF.

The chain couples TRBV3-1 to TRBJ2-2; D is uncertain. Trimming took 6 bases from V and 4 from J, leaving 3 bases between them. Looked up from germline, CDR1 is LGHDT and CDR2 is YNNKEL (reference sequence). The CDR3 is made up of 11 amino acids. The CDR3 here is CASRRTGELFF. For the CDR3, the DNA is TGTGCCAGCAGACGCACCGGGGAGCTGTTTTTT.

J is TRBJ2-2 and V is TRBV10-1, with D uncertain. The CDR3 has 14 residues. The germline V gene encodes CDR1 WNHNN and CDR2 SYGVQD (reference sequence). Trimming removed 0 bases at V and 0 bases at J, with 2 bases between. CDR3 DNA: TGCGCCAGCAGTGAGTCTACGAACACCGGGGAGCTGTTTTTT. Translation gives CASSESTNTGELFF.

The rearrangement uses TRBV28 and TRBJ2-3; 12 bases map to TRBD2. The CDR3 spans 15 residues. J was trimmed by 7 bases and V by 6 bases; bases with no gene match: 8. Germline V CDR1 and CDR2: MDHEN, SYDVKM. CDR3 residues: CASRLLAGGGHTQYF. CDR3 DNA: TGTGCCAGCAGGTTACTAGCGGGAGGAGGACATACGCAGTATTTT.

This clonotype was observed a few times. CDR3 residues: CASSFVKETQYF. The CDR3 DNA sequence: TGTGCCAGCAGTTTCGTAAAAGAGACCCAGTACTTC. This chain joins TRBV28 and TRBJ2-5; no clear D. The V gene lost 3 bases and the J gene lost 3 bases, with 5 bases spanning the gap. CDR1 MDHEN and CDR2 SYDVKM come from the germline V gene. The CDR3 contains 12 residues. The variable domain in full, with the rest retrieved from reference TRBV28 and TRBJ2-5, is DVKVTQSSRYLVKRTGEKVFLECVQDMDHENMFWYRQDPGLGLRLIYFSYDVKMKEKGDIPEGYSVSREKKERFSLILESASTNQTSMYLCASSFVKETQYFGPGTRLLVL.

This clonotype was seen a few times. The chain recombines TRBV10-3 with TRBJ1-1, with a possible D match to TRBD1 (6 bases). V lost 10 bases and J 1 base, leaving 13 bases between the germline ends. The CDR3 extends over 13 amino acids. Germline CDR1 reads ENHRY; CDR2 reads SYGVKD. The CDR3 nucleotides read TGTGCCACTGCAGGGGTGTCGAACACTGAAGCTTTCTTT. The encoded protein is CATAGVSNTEAFF.

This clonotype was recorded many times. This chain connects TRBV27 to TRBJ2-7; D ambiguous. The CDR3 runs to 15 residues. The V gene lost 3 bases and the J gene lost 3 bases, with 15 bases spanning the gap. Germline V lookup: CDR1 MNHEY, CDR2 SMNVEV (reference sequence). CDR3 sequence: CASSFGFGTNYEQYF. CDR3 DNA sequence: TGTGCCAGCAGTTTTGGGTTTGGCACTAACTACGAGCAGTACTTC.

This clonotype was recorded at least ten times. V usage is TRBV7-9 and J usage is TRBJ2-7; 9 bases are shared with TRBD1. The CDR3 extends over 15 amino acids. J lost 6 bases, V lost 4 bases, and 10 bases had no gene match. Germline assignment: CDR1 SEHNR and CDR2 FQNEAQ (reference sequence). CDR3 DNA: TGTGCCAGCAGCTCCCGGGACAGGGTTCTCCCCGAGCAGTACTTC. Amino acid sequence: CASSSRDRVLPEQYF.

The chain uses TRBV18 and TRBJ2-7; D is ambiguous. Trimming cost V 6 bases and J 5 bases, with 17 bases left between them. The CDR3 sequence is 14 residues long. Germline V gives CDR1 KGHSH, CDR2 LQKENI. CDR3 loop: CASSPGHWIHEQYF. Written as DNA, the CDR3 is TGTGCCAGCTCCCCGGGTCATTGGATCCACGAGCAGTACTTC.

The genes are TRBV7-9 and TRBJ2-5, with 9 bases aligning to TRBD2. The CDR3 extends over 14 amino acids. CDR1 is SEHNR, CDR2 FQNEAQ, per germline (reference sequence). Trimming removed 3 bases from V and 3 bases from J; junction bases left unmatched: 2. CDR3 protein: CASSFLAGEETQYF. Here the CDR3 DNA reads TGTGCCAGCAGCTTCTTAGCGGGAGAAGAGACCCAGTACTTC.

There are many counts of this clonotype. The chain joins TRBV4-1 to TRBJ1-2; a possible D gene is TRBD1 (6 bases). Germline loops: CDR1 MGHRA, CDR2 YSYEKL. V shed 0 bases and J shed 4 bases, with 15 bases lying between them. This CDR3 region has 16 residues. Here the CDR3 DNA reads TGCGCCAGCAGCCAAGAGGGGGGCCGAAGCTCCTATGGCTACACCTTC. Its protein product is CASSQEGGRSSYGYTF.

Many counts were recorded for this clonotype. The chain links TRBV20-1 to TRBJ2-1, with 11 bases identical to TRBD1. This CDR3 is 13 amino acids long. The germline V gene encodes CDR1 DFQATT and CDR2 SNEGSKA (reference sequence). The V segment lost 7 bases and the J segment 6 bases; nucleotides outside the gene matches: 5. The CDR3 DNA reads TGCAGTGGAGACGGGACAGGGGGCAATGAGCAGTTCTTC. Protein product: CSGDGTGGNEQFF.

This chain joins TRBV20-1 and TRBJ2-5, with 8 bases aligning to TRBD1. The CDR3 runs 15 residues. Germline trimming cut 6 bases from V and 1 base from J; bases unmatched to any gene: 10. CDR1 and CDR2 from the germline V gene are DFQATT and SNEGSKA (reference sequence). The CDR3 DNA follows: TGCAGTGCCCGGGACGACAGGGGCCTCCAAGAGACCCAGTACTTC. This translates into CSARDDRGLQETQYF.

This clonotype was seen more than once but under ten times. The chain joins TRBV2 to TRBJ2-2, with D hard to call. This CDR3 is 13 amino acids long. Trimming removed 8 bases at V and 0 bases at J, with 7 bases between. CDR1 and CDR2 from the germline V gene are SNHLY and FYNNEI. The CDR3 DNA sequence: TGTGCCAGCCGGCTGGCGAACACCGGGGAGCTGTTTTTT. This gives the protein CASRLANTGELFF.

The CDR3 is CASRTNRDQSSPLHF. The CDR3 DNA sequence: TGTGCCAGCAGGACGAACAGGGATCAGAGTTCACCCCTCCACTTT. The chain couples TRBV6-5 to TRBJ1-6; D may be TRBD1 (6 bases). Germline loops: CDR1 MNHEY, CDR2 SVGAGI. This CDR3 region has 15 residues. Trimming left V 6 bases short and J 9 bases short, with 18 bases between.

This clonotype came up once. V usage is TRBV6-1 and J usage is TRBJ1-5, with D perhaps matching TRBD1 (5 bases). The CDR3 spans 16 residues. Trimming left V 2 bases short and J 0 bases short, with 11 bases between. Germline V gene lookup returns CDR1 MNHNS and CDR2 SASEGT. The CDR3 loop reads CASSEWGVDSNQPQHF. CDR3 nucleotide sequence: TGTGCCAGCAGTGAATGGGGGGTGGATAGCAATCAGCCCCAGCATTTT.

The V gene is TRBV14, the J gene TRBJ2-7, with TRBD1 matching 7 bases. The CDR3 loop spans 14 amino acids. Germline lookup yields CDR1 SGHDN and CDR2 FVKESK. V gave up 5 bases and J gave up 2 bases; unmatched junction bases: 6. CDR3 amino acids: CASSVNRGPYEQYF. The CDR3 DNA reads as TGTGCCAGCAGCGTAAACAGGGGCCCCTACGAGCAGTACTTC.

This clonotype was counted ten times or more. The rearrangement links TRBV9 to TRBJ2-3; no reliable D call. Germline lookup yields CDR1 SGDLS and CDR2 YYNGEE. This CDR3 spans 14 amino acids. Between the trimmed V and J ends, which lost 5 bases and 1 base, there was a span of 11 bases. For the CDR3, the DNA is TGTGCCAGCAGTTCAGGATTCGGCACAGATACGCAGTATTTT. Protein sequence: CASSSGFGTDTQYF. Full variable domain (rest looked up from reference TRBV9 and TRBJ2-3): DSGVTQTPKHLITATGQRVTLRCSPRSGDLSVYWYQQSLDQGLQFLIQYYNGEERAKGNILERFSAQQFPDLHSELNLSSLELGDSALYFCASSSGFGTDTQYFGPGTRLTVL.

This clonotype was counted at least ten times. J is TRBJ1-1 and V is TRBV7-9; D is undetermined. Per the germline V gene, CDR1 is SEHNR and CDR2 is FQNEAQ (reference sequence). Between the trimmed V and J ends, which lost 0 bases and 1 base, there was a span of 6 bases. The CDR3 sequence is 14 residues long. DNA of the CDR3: TGTGCCAGCAGCTTAGCGGTGGGGAACACTGAAGCTTTCTTT. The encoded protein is CASSLAVGNTEAFF.

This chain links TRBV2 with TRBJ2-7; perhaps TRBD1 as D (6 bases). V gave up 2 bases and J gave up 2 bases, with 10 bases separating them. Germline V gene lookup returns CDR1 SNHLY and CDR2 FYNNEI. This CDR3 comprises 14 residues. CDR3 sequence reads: CASSELQGPYEQYF. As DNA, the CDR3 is TGTGCCAGCAGTGAATTACAGGGACCCTACGAGCAGTACTTC.

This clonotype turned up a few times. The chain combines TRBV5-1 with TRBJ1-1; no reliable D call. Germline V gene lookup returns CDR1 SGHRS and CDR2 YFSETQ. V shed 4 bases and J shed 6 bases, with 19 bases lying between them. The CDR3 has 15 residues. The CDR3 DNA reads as TGCGCCAGCAGCGGATTTACCGGGAACCCGCCTGAAGCTTTCTTT. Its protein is CASSGFTGNPPEAFF. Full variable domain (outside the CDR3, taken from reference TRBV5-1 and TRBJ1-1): KAGVTQTPRYLIKTRGQQVTLSCSPISGHRSVSWYQQTPGQGLQFLFEYFSETQRNKGNFPGRFSGRQFSNSRSEMNVSTLELGDSALYLCASSGFTGNPPEAFFGQGTRLTVV.